This passage covers 27 T cell receptor beta chains from one sample sequenced in a study of blood T cell repertoires in COVID-19 (dated by TCRdb to 2019 to 2021). The protocol used for the library was the immunoSEQ multiplex PCR assay. The table was pulled from immuneACCESS by TCRdb, which kept in-frame rearrangements only. Such tables lose some clones; where checked, under half of the loss comes from unresolved V genes, and the rest has no known cause. The sample includes tens of thousands of clones, with around 87% observed a single time. In total, the top ten clones hold 7% to 9% of the sample. Sequencing was done on a sample of peripheral blood. The receptors derive from a human donor with acute or convalescent COVID-19. The donor label of this sample is uncertain.

This chain uses TRBV7-9 with TRBJ1-1; TRBD1 matches 7 bases. Germline assignment: CDR1 SEHNR and CDR2 FQNEAQ (reference sequence). The CDR3 sequence is 14 residues long. Trimming cost V 6 bases and J 4 bases; bases outside gene matches: 8. The CDR3 DNA follows: TGTGCCAGCAGGAATCAGGGGGACGGCACTGAAGCTTTCTTT. This encodes CASRNQGDGTEAFF.

V and J are TRBV7-2 and TRBJ2-1; 10 bases align to TRBD2. This CDR3 has 16 residues. V was pared by 5 bases and J by 5 bases, with 9 bases of the junction left unmatched. Per the germline V gene, CDR1 is SGHTA and CDR2 is FQGNSA. In nucleotides, the CDR3 is TGTGCCAGCAGCCCCCTGGGTCTAGCGGGGGACAATGAGCAGTTCTTC. Protein: CASSPLGLAGDNEQFF.

This chain uses TRBV18 with TRBJ2-3; D may be TRBD2 (5 bases). The CDR3 loop spans 13 amino acids. Trimming shortened V by 5 bases and J by 5 bases, and 11 bases separated the two germline ends. Germline values: CDR1 KGHSH, CDR2 LQKENI. CDR3 residues: CASSGRRIDTQYF. As DNA, the CDR3 is TGTGCCAGCTCAGGCAGGAGGATAGATACGCAGTATTTT. The whole variable domain, filled in from reference TRBV18 and TRBJ2-3, reads NAGVMQNPRHLVRRRGQEARLRCSPMKGHSHVYWYRQLPEEGLKFMVYLQKENIIDESGMPKERFSAEFPKEGPSILRIQQVVRGDSAAYFCASSGRRIDTQYFGPGTRLTVL.

This clone was counted a single time. This chain uses TRBV18 with TRBJ1-2; D is unresolved. CDR1 KGHSH and CDR2 LQKENI come from the germline V gene. V was trimmed by 3 bases and J by 5 bases, leaving 16 bases between them. This CDR3 has 15 residues. The CDR3 here is CASSPSTRVGYGYTF. The CDR3 DNA sequence: TGTGCCAGCTCACCTTCCACGAGGGTCGGGTATGGCTACACCTTC.

This rearrangement joins TRBV12-3 or TRBV12-4 to TRBJ1-2, with a weak D call TRBD1 (6 bases). This CDR3 is 12 amino acids long. The V gene lost 9 bases and the J gene lost 2 bases, with 10 bases spanning the gap. CDR3 DNA sequence: TGTGCCAGTTCACAGGGAAACTATGGCTACACCTTC. Its protein product is CASSQGNYGYTF.

This CDR3 is CAWGAGGETQYF. CDR3 DNA: TGTGCCTGGGGAGCGGGGGGGGAGACCCAGTACTTC. The genes are TRBV30 and TRBJ2-5, with TRBD2 matching over 10 bases. Germline V lookup: CDR1 GTSNPN, CDR2 SVGIG (reference sequence). The CDR3 spans 12 residues. After removal of 5 bases from V and 5 bases from J, the junction contained 2 bases not matched to a gene.

V usage is TRBV11-2 and J usage is TRBJ2-4; the D is unclear. The CDR3 length is 14 residues. V lost 5 bases, J lost 7 bases, and 15 bases lay in between. CDR1 is SGHAT and CDR2 is FQNNGV in the germline V gene. The CDR3 DNA is TGTGCCAGCAGCCACCCGGATCTGAGGAACATTCAGTACTTC. Translated, it gives CASSHPDLRNIQYF.

This clone was picked up one time. The V call is TRBV7-9, the J call TRBJ1-1; D unresolved. The germline gives CDR1 SEHNR, CDR2 FQNEAQ (reference sequence). CDR3 length: 14 amino acids. The ends were cut back, 1 base at V and 6 bases at J, with 12 bases in the middle. CDR3 sequence reads: CASSLVVGSPEAFF. CDR3 sequence (DNA): TGTGCCAGCAGCTTAGTAGTCGGGTCCCCTGAAGCTTTCTTT.

The J gene is TRBJ2-4, the V gene TRBV21-1; the table assigns TRBD1, which was not confirmed against the DNA. TRBV21-1 is a listed pseudogene. This CDR3 spans 17 amino acids. In nucleotides, the CDR3 is TGTGCCAGCAGCGACCGACACCCCCCGCGAGCCAAAAACATTCAGTACTTC. It yields the protein CASSDRHPPRAKNIQYF.

The gene calls are TRBV28 and TRBJ1-5, with TRBD1 matching over 7 bases. The V gene end was trimmed by 5 bases and the J gene end by 7 bases; junction bases not matched to a gene: 14. Germline CDR1 MDHEN, CDR2 SYDVKM. The CDR3 sequence is 16 residues long. In nucleotides, the CDR3 is TGTGCCAGCAGTCCCCCGGGATACAGGGGTTACCAGCCCCAGCATTTT. Translated: CASSPPGYRGYQPQHF.

V is TRBV5-8 and J is TRBJ1-2; D uncertain. Germline lookup yields CDR1 SGHTS and CDR2 YDEGEE. With 4 bases removed from V and 8 bases from J, the gap between germline ends came to 21 bases. CDR3 length: 15 residues. The CDR3: CASSPGGVGSIGYTF. Here the CDR3 DNA reads TGTGCCAGCAGCCCTGGCGGGGTGGGGAGTATAGGCTACACCTTC.

The CDR3: CASSYGTGADTQYF. The DNA of the CDR3 is TGTGCCAGCAGTTATGGGACAGGGGCAGATACGCAGTATTTT. This rearrangement joins TRBV6-5 to TRBJ2-3; 10 bases fit TRBD1. V gave up 3 bases and J gave up 4 bases; unmatched junction bases: 1. Germline lookup yields CDR1 MNHEY and CDR2 SVGAGI. This CDR3 contains 14 residues.

This clone is medium-sized in the sample. This rearrangement joins TRBV4-3 to TRBJ1-4; 8 positions agree with TRBD1. The CDR3 is 15 amino acids. Germline CDR1 LGHNA, CDR2 YSLEER. The ends lost 0 bases at V and 8 bases at J; junction bases unmatched: 5. CDR3: CASSQEVQGGEKLFF. The CDR3 nucleotides read TGCGCCAGCAGCCAAGAGGTACAGGGGGGGGAAAAACTGTTTTTT.

The count of this clone is one. In DNA form, the CDR3 reads TGTGCCAGCAGCCCTCCCCAGGGAGGCGTCTTTGAAAAACTGTTTTTT. It is translated as CASSPPQGGVFEKLFF. This chain uses TRBV7-9 with TRBJ1-4; D possibly corresponds to TRBD1 (5 bases). Trimming stripped 5 bases from V and 7 bases from J, with 20 bases between. From germline, CDR1 is SEHNR and CDR2 FQNEAQ (reference sequence). This CDR3 is 16 amino acids long. Based on the CDR3 plus reference TRBV7-9 and TRBJ1-4, the full variable domain is DTGVSQNPRHKITKRGQNVTFRCDPISEHNRLYWYRQTLGQGPEFLTYFQNEAQLEKSRLLSDRFSAERPKGSFSTLEIQRTEQGDSAMYLCASSPPQGGVFEKLFFGSGTQLSVL.

V gene TRBV4-1 combines with J gene TRBJ2-1; 8 bases line up with TRBD1. V trimming: 5 bases; J trimming: 0 bases; junction bases outside the gene matches: 6. The germline CDR1 and CDR2 sequences are MGHRA and YSYEKL. The length of the CDR3 is 16 residues. The CDR3: CASSSATGASYNEQFF. DNA of the CDR3: TGCGCCAGCAGCTCCGCGACAGGGGCCTCCTACAATGAGCAGTTCTTC.

The rearrangement uses TRBV5-1 and TRBJ2-2; 7 positions match TRBD2. The CDR3 is 17 residues long. V lost 0 bases, J lost 7 bases, and 12 bases stayed unmatched. CDR1 and CDR2 (germline): SGHRS, YFSETQ. CDR3 in DNA: TGCGCCAGCAGCTTGGGGCGGGGGAGCGCCGTCGGCGGGGAGCTGTTTTTT. This codes for CASSLGRGSAVGGELFF.

The chain employs TRBV25-1 and TRBJ2-3, with D unclear. The CDR3 contains 14 residues. Trimming cost V 5 bases and J 1 base, with 10 bases left between them. CDR1 and CDR2 from the germline V gene are MGHDK and SYGVNS. The CDR3 here is CASSSPAGTDTQYF. CDR3 bases: TGTGCCAGCAGTTCCCCCGCGGGCACAGATACGCAGTATTTT.

V usage is TRBV19 and J usage is TRBJ2-5; possible D gene TRBD2, 5 bases. The ends were cut back, 5 bases at V and 5 bases at J, with 15 bases in the middle. CDR1 is LNHDA and CDR2 is SQIVND in the germline V gene (reference sequence). This CDR3 is built from 14 residues. CDR3 sequence (DNA): TGTGCCAGTAGTCCGACGAGGTCGGGGGAGACCCAGTACTTC. This codes for CASSPTRSGETQYF.

This clone was recorded a few times. The chain recombines TRBV3-1 (or the pseudogene TRBV3-2) with TRBJ2-7; 9 nucleotides match TRBD1. The ends lost 1 base at V and 2 bases at J; junction bases unmatched: 6. CDR3 length: 16 residues. Germline CDR1 is LGHDT and CDR2 is YNNKEL (reference sequence). CDR3 DNA sequence: TGTGCCAGCAGCCAAGTTAGACAGGGGGTAGCCTACGAGCAGTACTTC. It codes for CASSQVRQGVAYEQYF.

V is TRBV20-1 and J is TRBJ2-7; D not certain. Trimming took off 0 bases at V and 3 bases at J, with 3 bases between the two ends. The CDR3 runs 11 residues. Germline V CDR1 and CDR2: DFQATT, SNEGSKA (reference sequence). The DNA of the CDR3 is TGCAGTGCTAGAGACAGCTACGAGCAGTACTTC. It is translated as CSARDSYEQYF.

This chain connects TRBV3-1 (or the pseudogene TRBV3-2) to TRBJ2-2; D perhaps matches TRBD1 (5 bases). CDR3 length equals 16 residues. Germline V CDR1 and CDR2: LGHDT, YNNKEL (reference sequence). Trimming removed 3 bases at V and 7 bases at J, with 18 bases between. The CDR3 region is CASSHDPGWGIGELFF. CDR3 in DNA: TGTGCCAGCAGCCACGATCCAGGGTGGGGCATCGGGGAGCTGTTTTTT.

This clone was observed once. The V and J genes are TRBV24-1 and TRBJ1-2, with a tentative D call TRBD1 (5 bases). Trimming left V 4 bases short and J 4 bases short, with 12 bases between. CDR1 is KGHDR, CDR2 SFDVKD, per germline. This CDR3 has 14 amino acids. The DNA for the CDR3 is TGTGCCACCAGTGACCAGGACACGGGCTATGGCTACACCTTC. Protein product: CATSDQDTGYGYTF.

The chain employs TRBV3-1 (or the pseudogene TRBV3-2) and TRBJ1-1; D is ambiguous. Trimming removed 4 bases from V and 1 base from J, with 13 bases in between. The CDR3 is 15 amino acids. Germline V lookup: CDR1 LGHDT, CDR2 YNNKEL (reference sequence). CDR3 nucleotides: TGTGCCAGCAGCCCCACCCCAGGATCGAACACTGAAGCTTTCTTT. Translating gives CASSPTPGSNTEAFF.

The chain joins TRBV4-1 to TRBJ2-1, with D maybe TRBD1 (5 bases). The V end was cut by 1 base, the J end by 5 bases, with 6 bases between. Germline V lookup: CDR1 MGHRA, CDR2 YSYEKL. This CDR3 has 13 amino acids. CDR3 sequence: CASSQARDNEQFF. DNA for the CDR3: TGCGCCAGCAGCCAAGCCAGGGACAATGAGCAGTTCTTC.

This sequence joins TRBV7-2 and TRBJ1-4; unclear D gene. Germline V gene data show CDR1 as SGHTA and CDR2 as FQGNSA. This CDR3 has 13 residues. V dropped 3 bases and J dropped 5 bases, with 7 bases sitting between them. In nucleotides, the CDR3 is TGTGCCAGCAGCTTGATGCGGAATGAAAAACTGTTTTTT. It codes for CASSLMRNEKLFF. Drawing the rest from reference TRBV7-2 and TRBJ1-4, the complete variable domain is GAGVSQSPSNKVTEKGKDVELRCDPISGHTALYWYRQSLGQGLEFLIYFQGNSAPDKSGLPSDRFSAERTGGSVSTLTIQRTQQEDSAVYLCASSLMRNEKLFFGSGTQLSVL.

The chain uses TRBV5-1 and TRBJ1-1, with 9 bases identical to TRBD1. The V gene's germline CDR1 is SGHRS and CDR2 YFSETQ. CDR3 length: 15 residues. V lost 2 bases and J lost 3; bases outside the gene matches: 5. The CDR3 coding sequence is TGCGCCAGCAGCTTACAGGGGGCGGGGGACACTGAAGCTTTCTTT. It is translated as CASSLQGAGDTEAFF.

CDR3 sequence (DNA): TGTGCCAGCAGTTCCCCAACAGGGGACCCTGGAAACACCATATATTTT. It is translated as CASSSPTGDPGNTIYF. The gene calls are TRBV28 and TRBJ1-3, with 7 nucleotides matching TRBD1. The length of the CDR3 is 16 residues. J was trimmed by 2 bases and V by 4 bases; bases with no gene match: 8. CDR1 MDHEN and CDR2 SYDVKM come from the germline V gene.